This entry describes one T cell receptor beta chain. Its antigen remains unidentified. This CDR3 region has 15 residues. Trimming removed 4 bases from V and 3 bases from J; junction bases left unmatched: 6. Germline V gene sequence: CDR1 SNHLY, CDR2 FYNNEI. This record comes from a study of T cells in Graves' hyperthyroidism and ophthalmopathy. The wider study: Peripheral blood was collected at initial diagnosis, before any treatment. Regarding the study as a whole: In validation, the model predicted ophthalmopathy. These predictions came a median approximately six months before onset. Blood also held most thyroid clonotypes expanded beyond 0.001.

The source material, RNA transcripts, was used to amplify TCR beta CDR3 regions. Primed by the HTBI set, a first-round RT-PCR was run on the TCR CDR3. TCRdb fed the multiplex PCR reads into MiXCR, producing one record per CDR3 protein. The table lists 300,000 to 450,000 distinct CDR3 sequences, about 18% of them singletons. Cells are PBMCs isolated from more than 8.5 ml of fresh blood. This sequence originates from a woman aged 30 to 39 with Graves' hyperthyroidism that later progressed to Graves' ophthalmopathy. The sequenced sample was blood. The chain links TRBV2 to TRBJ2-1, with TRBD2 matching 7 bases. CDR3 coding DNA: TGTGCCAGCAGTGTATCGACGGGGGGCTACAATGAGCAGTTCTTC. Translation: CASSVSTGGYNEQFF.